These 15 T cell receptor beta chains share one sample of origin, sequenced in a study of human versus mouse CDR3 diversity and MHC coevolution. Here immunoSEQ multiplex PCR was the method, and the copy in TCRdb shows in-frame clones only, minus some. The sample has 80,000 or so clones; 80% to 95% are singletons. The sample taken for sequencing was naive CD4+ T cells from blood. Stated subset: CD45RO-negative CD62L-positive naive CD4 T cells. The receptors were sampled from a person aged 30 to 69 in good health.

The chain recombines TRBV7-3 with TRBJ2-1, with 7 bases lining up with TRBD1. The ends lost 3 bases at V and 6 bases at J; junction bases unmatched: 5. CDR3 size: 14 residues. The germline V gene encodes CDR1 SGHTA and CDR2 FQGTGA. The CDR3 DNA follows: TGTGCCAGCAGCTTGCCCGGGACAGTCAATGAGCAGTTCTTC. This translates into CASSLPGTVNEQFF.

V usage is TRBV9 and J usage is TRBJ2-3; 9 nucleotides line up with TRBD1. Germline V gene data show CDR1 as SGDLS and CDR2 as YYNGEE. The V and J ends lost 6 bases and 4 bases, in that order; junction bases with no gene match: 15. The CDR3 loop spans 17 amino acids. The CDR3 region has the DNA TGTGCCAGCAACAGACAGGACAGGGGCCATTTGGCAGATACGCAGTATTTT. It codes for CASNRQDRGHLADTQYF.

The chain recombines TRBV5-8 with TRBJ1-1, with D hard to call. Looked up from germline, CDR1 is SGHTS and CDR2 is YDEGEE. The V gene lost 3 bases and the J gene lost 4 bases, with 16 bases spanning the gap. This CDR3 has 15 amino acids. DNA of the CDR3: TGTGCCAGCAGCTCGGAGATTTTGGTGGGCACTGAAGCTTTCTTT. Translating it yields CASSSEILVGTEAFF.

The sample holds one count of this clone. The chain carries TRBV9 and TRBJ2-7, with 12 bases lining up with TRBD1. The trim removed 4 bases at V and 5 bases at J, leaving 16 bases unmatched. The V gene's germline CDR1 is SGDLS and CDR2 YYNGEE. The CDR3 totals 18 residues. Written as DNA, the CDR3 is TGTGCCAGCAGCACCCTGGAGAGCGGGACAGGGGGCTTCCACGAGCAGTACTTC. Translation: CASSTLESGTGGFHEQYF.

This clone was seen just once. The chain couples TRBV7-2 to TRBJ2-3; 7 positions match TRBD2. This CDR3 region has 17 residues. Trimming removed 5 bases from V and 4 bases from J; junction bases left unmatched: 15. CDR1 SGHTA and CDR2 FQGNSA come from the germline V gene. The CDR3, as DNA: TGTGCCAGCAGCCCCAGAGCGGGATGGGGGATCCCAGATACGCAGTATTTT. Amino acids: CASSPRAGWGIPDTQYF.

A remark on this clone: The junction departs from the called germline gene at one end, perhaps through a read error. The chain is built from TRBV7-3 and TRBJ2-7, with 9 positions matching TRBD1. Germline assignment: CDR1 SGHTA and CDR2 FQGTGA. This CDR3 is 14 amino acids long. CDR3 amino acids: CASNLVGQGSPQYF. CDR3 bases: TGTGCCAGCAACTTAGTGGGACAGGGAAGTCCGCAGTACTTC.

The CDR3 loop is CASSLPRGFGELFF. In DNA, the CDR3 is TGTGCCAGCAGCTTACCCAGGGGGTTCGGGGAGCTGTTTTTT. The chain is built from TRBV7-9 and TRBJ2-2, with 7 bases that match TRBD1. Germline loops: CDR1 SEHNR, CDR2 FQNEAQ (reference sequence). The CDR3 runs to 14 residues. Germline trimming cut 2 bases from V and 7 bases from J; bases unmatched to any gene: 4.

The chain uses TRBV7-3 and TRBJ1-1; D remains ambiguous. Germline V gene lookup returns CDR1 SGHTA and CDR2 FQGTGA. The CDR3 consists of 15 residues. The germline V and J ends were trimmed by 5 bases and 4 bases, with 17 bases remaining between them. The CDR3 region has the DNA TGTGCCAGCAGCCGAGGGTCCGCTGCCTTCACTGAAGCTTTCTTT. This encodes CASSRGSAAFTEAFF.

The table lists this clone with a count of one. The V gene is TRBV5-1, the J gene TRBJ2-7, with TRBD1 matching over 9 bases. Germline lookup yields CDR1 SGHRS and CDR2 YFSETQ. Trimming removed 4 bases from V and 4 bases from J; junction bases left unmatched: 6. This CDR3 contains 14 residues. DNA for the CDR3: TGCGCCAGCAGCCCCCCCGGACAGGGGTACGAGCAGTACTTC. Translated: CASSPPGQGYEQYF.

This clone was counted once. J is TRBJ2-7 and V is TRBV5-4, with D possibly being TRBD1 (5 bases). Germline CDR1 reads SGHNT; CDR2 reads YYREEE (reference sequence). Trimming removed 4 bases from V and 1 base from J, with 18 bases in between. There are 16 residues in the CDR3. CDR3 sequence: CASSPGSRQTSYEQYF. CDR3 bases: TGTGCCAGCAGCCCAGGGTCTAGACAGACATCCTACGAGCAGTACTTC.

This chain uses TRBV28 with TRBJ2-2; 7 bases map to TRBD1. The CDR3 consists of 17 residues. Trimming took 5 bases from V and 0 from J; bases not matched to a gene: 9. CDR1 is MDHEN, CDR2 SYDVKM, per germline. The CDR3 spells CASSPRTGRSNTGELFF. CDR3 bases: TGTGCCAGCAGTCCGCGGACAGGACGGTCGAACACCGGGGAGCTGTTTTTT.

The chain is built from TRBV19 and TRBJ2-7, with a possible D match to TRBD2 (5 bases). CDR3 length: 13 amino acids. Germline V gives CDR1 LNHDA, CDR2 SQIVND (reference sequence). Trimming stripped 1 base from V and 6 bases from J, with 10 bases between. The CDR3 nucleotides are TGTGCCAGTAGTATAGGTGGAGGTCTCGAGCAGTACTTC. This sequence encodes CASSIGGGLEQYF.

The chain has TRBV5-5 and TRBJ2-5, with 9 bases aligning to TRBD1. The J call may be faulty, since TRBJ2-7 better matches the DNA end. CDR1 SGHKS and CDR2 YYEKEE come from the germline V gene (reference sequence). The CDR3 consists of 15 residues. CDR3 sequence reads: CASSPGTGNSYEQYF. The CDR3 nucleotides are TGTGCCAGCAGCCCCGGGACAGGGAATTCCTACGAGCAGTACTTC.

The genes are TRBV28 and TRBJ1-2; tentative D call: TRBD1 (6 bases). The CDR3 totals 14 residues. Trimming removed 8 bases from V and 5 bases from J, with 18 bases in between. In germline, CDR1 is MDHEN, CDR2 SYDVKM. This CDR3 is CASQGGGSWYGYTF. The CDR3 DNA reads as TGTGCCAGCCAAGGGGGGGGCAGTTGGTATGGCTACACCTTC.

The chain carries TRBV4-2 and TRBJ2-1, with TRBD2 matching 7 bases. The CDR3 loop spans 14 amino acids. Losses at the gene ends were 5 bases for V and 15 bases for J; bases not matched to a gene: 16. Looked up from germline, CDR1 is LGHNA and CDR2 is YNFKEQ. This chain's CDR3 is CASSSLRGERVPFF. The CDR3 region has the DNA TGTGCCAGCAGCTCCCTTCGGGGGGAAAGGGTCCCGTTCTTC.